This is a list of T cell receptor beta chains from one sample in a study of blood T cells in healthy people across ages. Using its own MiXCR run on the 5' RACE reads, TCRdb lists one record per CDR3 protein. This table holds roughly 1,300,000 distinct CDR3 sequences, around 59% found once. The specimen sequenced was blood. The receptors were sampled from a man aged 18 to 30 in good health. Both conserved end residues are part of each CDR3. Each record gives: V gene, J gene, clone size, CDR3 protein. Size is omitted from some rows. Given values are once, few, many or a class for expanded clones.

>TRBV4-1|TRBJ2-7|.
CASSQESRATYEQYF
>TRBV20-1|TRBJ1-2|.
CSASFGDNGYTF
>TRBV6-4|TRBJ1-2|.
CASSMGGTYGYTF
>TRBV5-1|TRBJ2-3|.
CASSRFSGRKVDTQYF
>TRBV20-1|TRBJ2-1|.
CSARDPAGTVEQFF
>TRBV3-1|TRBJ2-5|.
CASSQEEIRVGGETQYF
>TRBV20-1|TRBJ1-6|.
CSASYDRNSPLHF
>TRBV28|TRBJ2-7|.
CASTIPGIRYEQYF
>TRBV5-6|TRBJ2-5|.
CASSRYGGSLGTQYF
>TRBV29-1|TRBJ2-7|.
CSAGGSTAYEQYF
>TRBV3-1|TRBJ1-1|few
CASSPAGMATEAFF
>TRBV4-1|TRBJ1-2|once
CASSHDRNNYGYTF
>TRBV6-5|TRBJ1-4|.
CASSALEGVEEKLFF
>TRBV7-6|.|once
CASSLAITHEQYF
>TRBV4-3|.|.
CASSPGTGNGNEQYF
>TRBV4-2|TRBJ2-1|.
CASSQVGGLNEQFF
>TRBV4-1|TRBJ1-2|once
CASSQGYDYYGYTF
>TRBV20-1|TRBJ2-7|.
CSAREIDQPIYEQYF
>TRBV20-1|TRBJ2-7|.
CSAFPGLTAEQYF
>TRBV14|TRBJ1-6|few
CASKSYNSPLHF
>TRBV20-1|.|.
CSASIKTYEQYF
>TRBV2|TRBJ2-3|.
CASWEETDTQYF
>TRBV29-1|TRBJ2-1|few
CSVEDGYNEQFF
>TRBV6-1|TRBJ2-5|.
CASNWRAGVRETQYF
>TRBV3-1|TRBJ2-3|few
CASSPGGRELTDTQYF
>TRBV4-1|TRBJ1-2|.
CASSQEGVYGYTF
>TRBV29-1|TRBJ2-7|.
CSVVMLGSASYEQYF
>TRBV6-4|TRBJ1-1|.
CASKPGQGSLNTEAFF
>TRBV4-1|TRBJ1-1|.
CASSQEGVPGTEAFF